One T cell receptor beta chain is described in this entry. The sample is drawn from a study of blood T cell repertoires in COVID-19. Some clones are missing from TCRdb's copy, which holds only in-frame ones; the method was immunoSEQ multiplex PCR. The sample comprises 65,000 to 80,000 clones, around 91% of which are singletons, and approximately 5% rests with the top ten. This CDR3 is built from 18 residues. V was cut by 2 bases and J by 5 bases, with 21 bases left in between. Germline-derived CDR1 and CDR2 are LGHNA and YNFKEQ. The sample comprised peripheral blood. This chain uses TRBV4-2 with TRBJ2-2, with unresolved D. The TCR comes from a human donor in a cohort sampled during active COVID-19. In DNA, the CDR3 is TGTGCCAGCAGCCAATATCCCGCTGGAGCCTCAACTACCGGGGAGCTGTTTTTT. Translated: CASSQYPAGASTTGELFF.